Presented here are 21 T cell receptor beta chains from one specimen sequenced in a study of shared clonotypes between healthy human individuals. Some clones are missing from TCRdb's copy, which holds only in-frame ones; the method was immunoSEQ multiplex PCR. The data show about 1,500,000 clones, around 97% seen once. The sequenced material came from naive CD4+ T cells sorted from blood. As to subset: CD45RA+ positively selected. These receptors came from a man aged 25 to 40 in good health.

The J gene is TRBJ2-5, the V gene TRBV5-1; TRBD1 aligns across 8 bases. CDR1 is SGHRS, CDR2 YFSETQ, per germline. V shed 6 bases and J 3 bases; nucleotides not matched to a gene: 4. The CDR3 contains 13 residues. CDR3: CASTATGEETQYF. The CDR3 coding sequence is TGCGCCAGCACCGCGACAGGGGAAGAGACCCAGTACTTC. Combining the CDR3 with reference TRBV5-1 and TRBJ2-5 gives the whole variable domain KAGVTQTPRYLIKTRGQQVTLSCSPISGHRSVSWYQQTPGQGLQFLFEYFSETQRNKGNFPGRFSGRQFSNSRSEMNVSTLELGDSALYLCASTATGEETQYFGPGTRLLVL.

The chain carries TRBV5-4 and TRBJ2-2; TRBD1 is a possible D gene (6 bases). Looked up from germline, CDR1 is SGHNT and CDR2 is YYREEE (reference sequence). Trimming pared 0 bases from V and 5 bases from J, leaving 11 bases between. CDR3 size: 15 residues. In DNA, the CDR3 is TGTGCCAGCAGCTTGGCTCAGGGGAAGACCGGGGAGCTGTTTTTT. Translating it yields CASSLAQGKTGELFF.

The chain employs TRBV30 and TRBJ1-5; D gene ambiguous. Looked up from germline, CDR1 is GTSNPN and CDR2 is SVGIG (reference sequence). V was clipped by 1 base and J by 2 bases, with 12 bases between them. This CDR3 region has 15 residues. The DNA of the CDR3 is TGTGCCTGGAGTGACGGCTGGGTAGGCAATCAGCCCCAGCATTTT. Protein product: CAWSDGWVGNQPQHF.

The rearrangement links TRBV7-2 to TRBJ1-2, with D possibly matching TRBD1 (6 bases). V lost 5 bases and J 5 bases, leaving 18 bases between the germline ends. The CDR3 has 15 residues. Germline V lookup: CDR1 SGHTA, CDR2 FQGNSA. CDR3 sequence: CASSPQGPGTYGYTF. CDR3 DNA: TGTGCCAGCAGCCCGCAGGGGCCAGGGACTTATGGCTACACCTTC.

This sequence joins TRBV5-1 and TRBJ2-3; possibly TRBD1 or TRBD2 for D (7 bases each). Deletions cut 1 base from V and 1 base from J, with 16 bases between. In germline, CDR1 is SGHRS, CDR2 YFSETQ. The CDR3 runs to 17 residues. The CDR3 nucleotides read TGCGCCAGCAGCTTGCCCAGGGGGGGGCCCGGCACAGATACGCAGTATTTT. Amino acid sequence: CASSLPRGGPGTDTQYF.

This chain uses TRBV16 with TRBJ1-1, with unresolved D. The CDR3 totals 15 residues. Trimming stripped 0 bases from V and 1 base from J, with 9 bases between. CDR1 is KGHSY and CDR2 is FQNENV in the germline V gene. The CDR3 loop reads CASSQSRGWNTEAFF. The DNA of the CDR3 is TGTGCCAGCAGCCAATCGCGGGGTTGGAACACTGAAGCTTTCTTT. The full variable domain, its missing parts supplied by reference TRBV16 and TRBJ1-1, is GEEVAQTPKHLVRGEGQKAKLYCAPIKGHSYVFWYQQVLKNEFKFLISFQNENVFDETGMPKERFSAKCLPNSPCSLEIQATKLEDSAVYFCASSQSRGWNTEAFFGQGTRLTVV.

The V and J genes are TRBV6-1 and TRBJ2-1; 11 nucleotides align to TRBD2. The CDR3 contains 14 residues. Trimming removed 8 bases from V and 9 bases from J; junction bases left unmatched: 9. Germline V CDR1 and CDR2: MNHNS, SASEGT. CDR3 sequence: CASRGLAERREQFF. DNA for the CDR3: TGTGCCAGCCGGGGACTAGCGGAGCGGCGTGAGCAGTTCTTC.

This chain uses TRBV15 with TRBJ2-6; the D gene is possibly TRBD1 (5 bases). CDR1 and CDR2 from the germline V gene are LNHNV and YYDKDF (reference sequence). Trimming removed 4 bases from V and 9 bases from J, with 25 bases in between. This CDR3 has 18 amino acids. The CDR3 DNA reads TGTGCCACCAGCACCTCTATAAGGTGGACAAAGTCGGGCAACGTCCTGACTTTC. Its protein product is CATSTSIRWTKSGNVLTF.

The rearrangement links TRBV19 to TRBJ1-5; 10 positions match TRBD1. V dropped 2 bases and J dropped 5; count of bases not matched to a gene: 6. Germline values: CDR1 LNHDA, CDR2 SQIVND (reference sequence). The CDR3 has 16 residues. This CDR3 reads CASSITGQGLYQPQHF. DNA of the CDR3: TGTGCCAGTAGTATAACGGGACAGGGGCTTTATCAGCCCCAGCATTTT. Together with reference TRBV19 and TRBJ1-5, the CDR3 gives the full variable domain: DGGITQSPKYLFRKEGQNVTLSCEQNLNHDAMYWYRQDPGQGLRLIYYSQIVNDFQKGDIAEGYSVSREKKESFPLTVTSAQKNPTAFYLCASSITGQGLYQPQHFGDGTRLSIL.

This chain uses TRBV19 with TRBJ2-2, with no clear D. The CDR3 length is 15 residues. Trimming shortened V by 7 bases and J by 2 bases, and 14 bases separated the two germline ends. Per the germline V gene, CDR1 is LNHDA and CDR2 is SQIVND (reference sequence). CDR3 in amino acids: CASIPVVGNTGELFF. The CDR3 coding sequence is TGTGCCAGTATTCCTGTAGTGGGAAACACCGGGGAGCTGTTTTTT.

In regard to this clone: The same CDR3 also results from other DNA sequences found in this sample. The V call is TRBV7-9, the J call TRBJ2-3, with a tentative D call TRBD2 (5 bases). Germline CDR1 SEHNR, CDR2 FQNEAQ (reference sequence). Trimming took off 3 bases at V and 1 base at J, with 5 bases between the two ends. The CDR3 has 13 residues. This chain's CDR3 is CASSFGGTDTQYF. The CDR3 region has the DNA TGTGCCAGCAGCTTCGGGGGCACAGATACGCAGTATTTT.

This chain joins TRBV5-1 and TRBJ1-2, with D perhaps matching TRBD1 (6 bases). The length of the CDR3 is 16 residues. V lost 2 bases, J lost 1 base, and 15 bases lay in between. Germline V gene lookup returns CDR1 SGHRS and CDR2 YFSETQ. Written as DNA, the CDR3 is TGCGCCAGCAGCTTTGCACCTACAGGGTTTAACTATGGCTACACCTTC. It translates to CASSFAPTGFNYGYTF.

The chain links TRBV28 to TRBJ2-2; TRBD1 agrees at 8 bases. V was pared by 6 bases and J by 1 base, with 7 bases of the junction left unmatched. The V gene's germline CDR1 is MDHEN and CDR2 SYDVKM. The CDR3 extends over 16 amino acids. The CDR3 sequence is CASSSRDRMNTGELFF. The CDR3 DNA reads TGTGCCAGCAGCTCCCGGGACAGGATGAACACCGGGGAGCTGTTTTTT.

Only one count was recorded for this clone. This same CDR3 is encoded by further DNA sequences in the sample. This CDR3 is CASSGQMNTEAFF. The DNA for the CDR3 is TGTGCCAGTAGTGGACAGATGAACACTGAAGCTTTCTTT. The chain is built from TRBV19 and TRBJ1-1; D is perhaps TRBD1 (6 bases). This CDR3 is built from 13 residues. Germline assignment: CDR1 LNHDA and CDR2 SQIVND (reference sequence). V was pared by 5 bases and J by 0 bases, with 7 bases between.

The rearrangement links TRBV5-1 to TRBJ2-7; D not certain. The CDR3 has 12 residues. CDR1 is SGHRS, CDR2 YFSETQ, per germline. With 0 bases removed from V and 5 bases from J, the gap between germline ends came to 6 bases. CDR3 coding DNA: TGCGCCAGCAGCTTGGGCCTGGACGAGCAGTACTTC. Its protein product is CASSLGLDEQYF.

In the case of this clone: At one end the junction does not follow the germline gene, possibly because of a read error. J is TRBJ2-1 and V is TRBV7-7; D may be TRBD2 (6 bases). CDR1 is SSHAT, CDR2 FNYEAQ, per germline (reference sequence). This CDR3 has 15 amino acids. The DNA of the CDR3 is TGTGCTAGCAGCCCCTTCGGGAGTCCCTACAATGAGCAGTTCTTC. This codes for CASSPFGSPYNEQFF.

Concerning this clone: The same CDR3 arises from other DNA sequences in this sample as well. In DNA form, the CDR3 reads TGCGCCAGCAGCGGCGGGACAGCCTACGAGCAGTACTTC. It specifies CASSGGTAYEQYF. The chain has TRBV5-1 and TRBJ2-7; D is possibly TRBD1 (7 bases). This CDR3 is 13 amino acids long. CDR1 and CDR2 from the germline V gene are SGHRS and YFSETQ. V lost 4 bases and J 2 bases, leaving 10 bases between the germline ends. Based on the CDR3 plus reference TRBV5-1 and TRBJ2-7, the full variable domain is KAGVTQTPRYLIKTRGQQVTLSCSPISGHRSVSWYQQTPGQGLQFLFEYFSETQRNKGNFPGRFSGRQFSNSRSEMNVSTLELGDSALYLCASSGGTAYEQYFGPGTRLTVT.

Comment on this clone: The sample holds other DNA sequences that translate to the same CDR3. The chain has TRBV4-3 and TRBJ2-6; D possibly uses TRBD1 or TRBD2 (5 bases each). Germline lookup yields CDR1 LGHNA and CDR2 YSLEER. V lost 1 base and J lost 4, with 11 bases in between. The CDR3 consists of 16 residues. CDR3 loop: CASSQVSGHGANVLTF. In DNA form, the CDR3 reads TGCGCCAGCAGCCAAGTGTCGGGGCACGGGGCCAACGTCCTGACTTTC.

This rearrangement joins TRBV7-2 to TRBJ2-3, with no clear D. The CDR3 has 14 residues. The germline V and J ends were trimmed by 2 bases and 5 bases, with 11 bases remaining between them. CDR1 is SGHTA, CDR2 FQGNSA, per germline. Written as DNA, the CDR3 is TGTGCCAGCAGCTTACGTCCGGTTGGAGATACGCAGTATTTT. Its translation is CASSLRPVGDTQYF.

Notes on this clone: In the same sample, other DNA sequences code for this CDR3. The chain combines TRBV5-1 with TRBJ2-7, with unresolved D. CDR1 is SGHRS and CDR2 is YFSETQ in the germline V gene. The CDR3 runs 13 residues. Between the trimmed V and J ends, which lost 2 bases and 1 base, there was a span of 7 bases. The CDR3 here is CASSFVGSYEQYF. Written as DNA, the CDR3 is TGCGCCAGCAGCTTTGTCGGATCCTACGAGCAGTACTTC.

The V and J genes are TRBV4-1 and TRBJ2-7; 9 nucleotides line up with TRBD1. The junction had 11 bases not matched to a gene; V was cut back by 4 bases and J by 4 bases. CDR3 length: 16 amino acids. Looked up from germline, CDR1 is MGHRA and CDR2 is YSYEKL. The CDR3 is CASSLLSGQGGYEQYF. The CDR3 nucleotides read TGCGCCAGCAGCCTTCTATCGGGACAGGGAGGGTACGAGCAGTACTTC.